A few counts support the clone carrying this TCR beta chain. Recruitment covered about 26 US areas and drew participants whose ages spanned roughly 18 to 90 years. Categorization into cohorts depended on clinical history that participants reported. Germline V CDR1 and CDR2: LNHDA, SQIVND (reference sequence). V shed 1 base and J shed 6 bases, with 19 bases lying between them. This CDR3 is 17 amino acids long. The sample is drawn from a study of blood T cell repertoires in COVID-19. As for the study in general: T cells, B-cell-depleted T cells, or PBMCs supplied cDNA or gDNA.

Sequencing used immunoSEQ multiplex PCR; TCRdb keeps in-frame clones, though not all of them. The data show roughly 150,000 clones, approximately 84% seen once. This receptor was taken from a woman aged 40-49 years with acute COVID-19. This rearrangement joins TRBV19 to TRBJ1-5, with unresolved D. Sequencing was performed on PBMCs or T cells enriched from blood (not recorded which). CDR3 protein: CASSIVRPAVFSQPQHF. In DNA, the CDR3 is TGTGCCAGTAGTATAGTAAGGCCAGCGGTTTTTAGTCAGCCCCAGCATTTT.